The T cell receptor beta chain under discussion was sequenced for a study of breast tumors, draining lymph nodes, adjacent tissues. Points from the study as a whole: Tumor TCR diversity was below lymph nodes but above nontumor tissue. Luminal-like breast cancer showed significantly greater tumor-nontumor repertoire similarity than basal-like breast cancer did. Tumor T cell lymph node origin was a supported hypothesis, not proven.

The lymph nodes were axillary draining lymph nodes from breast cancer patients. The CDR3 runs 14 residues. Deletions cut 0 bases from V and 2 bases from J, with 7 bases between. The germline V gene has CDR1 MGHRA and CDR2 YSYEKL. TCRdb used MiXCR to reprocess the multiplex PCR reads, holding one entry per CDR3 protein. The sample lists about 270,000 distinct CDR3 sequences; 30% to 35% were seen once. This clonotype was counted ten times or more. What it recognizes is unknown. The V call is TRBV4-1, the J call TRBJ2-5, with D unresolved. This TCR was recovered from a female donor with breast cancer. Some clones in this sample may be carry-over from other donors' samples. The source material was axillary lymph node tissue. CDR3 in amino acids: CASSQDRDQETQYF. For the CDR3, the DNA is TGCGCCAGCAGCCAAGATCGCGATCAAGAGACCCAGTACTTC.